These 4 T cell receptor beta chains came from one sample sequenced in a study of blood T cell repertoires in COVID-19. TCRdb's table, derived via immunoSEQ multiplex PCR, lists solely in-frame clones and lacks some. Here the sample spans some 270,000 clones, approximately 89% being singletons. Sequencing input: peripheral blood. The receptor source for this set is a woman aged 40 to 55 who had recovered from COVID-19.

The rearrangement links TRBV10-3 to TRBJ1-5; D is unresolved. Germline-derived CDR1 and CDR2 are ENHRY and SYGVKD. This CDR3 is 14 amino acids long. Deletions cut 3 bases from V and 2 bases from J, with 8 bases between. The CDR3 region is CAISDGERNQPQHF. In DNA, the CDR3 is TGTGCCATCAGTGATGGGGAGCGCAATCAGCCCCAGCATTTT.

The chain employs TRBV30 and TRBJ1-4; D possibly corresponds to TRBD1 (6 bases). Germline V gene data show CDR1 as GTSNPN and CDR2 as SVGIG (reference sequence). CDR3 length equals 14 residues. Trimming took 3 bases from V and 3 from J, leaving 11 bases between them. CDR3 DNA: TGTGCCTGGAGCCAATCAGGGGCTAATGAAAAACTGTTTTTT. Its protein product is CAWSQSGANEKLFF.

This rearrangement joins TRBV7-2 to TRBJ2-1; 8 bases fit TRBD2. Germline CDR1 reads SGHTA; CDR2 reads FQGNSA. The trim removed 5 bases at V and 0 bases at J, leaving 12 bases unmatched. The CDR3 covers 18 residues. CDR3 DNA sequence: TGTGCCAGCAGCCACGGGGCTAGCGGGCCTAGCTCCTACAATGAGCAGTTCTTC. It specifies CASSHGASGPSSYNEQFF.

J is TRBJ2-6 and V is TRBV7-3, with D unresolved. Trimming pared 3 bases from V and 0 bases from J, leaving 6 bases between. This CDR3 contains 15 residues. The germline V gene has CDR1 SGHTA and CDR2 FQGTGA. CDR3 bases: TGTGCCAGCAGCTTGGAGATCTCTGGGGCCAACGTCCTGACTTTC. It yields the protein CASSLEISGANVLTF. Drawing the rest from reference TRBV7-3 and TRBJ2-6, the complete variable domain is GAGVSQTPSNKVTEKGKYVELRCDPISGHTALYWYRQSLGQGPEFLIYFQGTGAADDSGLPNDRFFAVRPEGSVSTLKIQRTERGDSAVYLCASSLEISGANVLTFGAGSRLTVL.